The T cell receptor (beta chain) described here comes from a study of shared clonotypes between healthy human individuals. Background on the study: Per-donor plates numbered three CD4 naive, three CD4 memory, two CD8 naive and one CD8 memory. Study-wide points: Larger richness was generally estimated for naive than memory subsets.

Per sorted-subset replicate PCR, input was around 220 ng DNA, representing tens of thousands of T cell genomes. Profiling relied on immunoSEQ multiplex PCR, and the TCRdb table lists in-frame clones only, not all of them. The sample shows about 1,900,000 clones, approximately 95% of them seen only once. There are 16 residues in the CDR3. The trim removed 0 bases at V and 10 bases at J, leaving 11 bases unmatched. Germline loops: CDR1 MNHEY, CDR2 SMNVEV (reference sequence). With regard to this clone: Its antigen is undetermined.

Selected positively for CCR7 and CD45RO-negative, naive CD8 cells excluded terminally differentiated effector memory CD45RA+ cells. All donors qualified as healthy HIV-negative adults and had experienced no recent acute infections or vaccinations. The chain carries TRBV27 and TRBJ2-3, with 9 bases that match TRBD2. The TCR comes from a man between 18 and 35 years old in good health. Material: naive CD8+ T cells sorted from blood. The DNA for the CDR3 is TGTGCCAGCAGTTTATCTAGCGGGGGTCCTGCCGGATCGCAGTATTTT. Protein product: CASSLSSGGPAGSQYF.